This T cell receptor (beta chain) was sequenced for a study of blood T cell repertoires in COVID-19. Study-level information: The samples span acute and convalescent COVID-19 from the United States, Italy and Spain. Sample material is recorded as cDNA or gDNA derived from T cells, B-cell-depleted T cells, or PBMCs.

Original data processing: Researchers report that nucleated cell counts were estimated from reference gene primer amplification. Assay used: immunoSEQ multiplex PCR; TCRdb lists only in-frame clones, some missing. Clonal size and the V and J genes are those of that table, whereas D and trimming came from the DNA. The table lists about 250,000 clones, 84% of them singletons, with more than 1.5% in the top ten. V was clipped by 5 bases and J by 7 bases; unmatched bases: 5. This CDR3 region has 14 residues. Germline V gene data show CDR1 as SEHNR and CDR2 as FQNEAQ (reference sequence). The clonotype originates from a middle-aged woman who had recovered from COVID-19. This chain links TRBV7-9 with TRBJ1-4, with 9 bases matching TRBD1. Sequencing was carried out using peripheral blood. The chain's CDR3 is CASSRGQGGEKLFF. The CDR3 nucleotides are TGTGCCAGCAGCCGGGGACAGGGAGGTGAAAAACTGTTTTTT.